This passage covers 27 T cell receptor beta chains from one sample sequenced in a study of blood T cell repertoires in COVID-19. The protocol was immunoSEQ multiplex PCR, while the TCRdb copy is restricted to in-frame clones and leaves out a portion. The top ten hold over 7.5% of the sample, which has 120,000 to 150,000 clones, less than 85% seen once. Sequenced material: peripheral blood. The receptors were gathered from a woman over 75 in a cohort sampled during active or convalescent COVID-19.

This clone appeared once. The chain links TRBV5-4 to TRBJ1-2; possible D gene TRBD1, 5 bases. The germline V gene encodes CDR1 SGHNT and CDR2 YYREEE (reference sequence). V dropped 0 bases and J dropped 3 bases, with 12 bases sitting between them. CDR3 length: 15 amino acids. The CDR3 DNA reads as TGTGCCAGCAGCTTGGCGGGCAGGGATCACTATGGCTACACCTTC. Encoded protein: CASSLAGRDHYGYTF.

V gene TRBV7-2 combines with J gene TRBJ2-3; a weak D match, TRBD2 (6 bases). This CDR3 region has 15 residues. The germline gives CDR1 SGHTA, CDR2 FQGNSA. Trimming removed 7 bases from V and 3 bases from J, with 17 bases in between. The CDR3 sequence: CASTVPGGWTDTQYF. The CDR3, as DNA: TGTGCCAGCACCGTCCCCGGGGGTTGGACAGATACGCAGTATTTT.

The CDR3 sequence is CASSQDSRAGVSENIQYF. For the CDR3, the DNA is TGTGCCAGCAGCCAAGATTCAAGGGCCGGGGTCTCGGAAAACATTCAGTACTTC. The chain couples TRBV3-1 (or the pseudogene TRBV3-2) to TRBJ2-4, with D possibly being TRBD2 (5 bases). CDR3 size: 18 residues. Deletions cut 0 bases from V and 5 bases from J, with 20 bases between. Germline V lookup: CDR1 LGHDT, CDR2 YNNKEL (reference sequence).

The V and J genes are TRBV24-1 and TRBJ2-4; tentative D call: TRBD2 (6 bases). Per germline, CDR1 KGHDR and CDR2 SFDVKD. This CDR3 is built from 17 residues. V was cut by 9 bases and J by 0 bases, with 20 bases left in between. This chain's CDR3 is CATEAGRQGAAKNIQYF. DNA of the CDR3: TGTGCCACCGAGGCTGGGAGGCAGGGCGCAGCCAAAAACATTCAGTACTTC.

V is TRBV2 and J is TRBJ2-7; 9 bases are a match to TRBD1. Germline V gene data show CDR1 as SNHLY and CDR2 as FYNNEI. The CDR3 has 15 amino acids. J was trimmed by 1 base and V by 2 bases; bases with no gene match: 3. The CDR3 sequence is CASSEIGTGSYEQYV. Here the CDR3 DNA reads TGTGCCAGCAGTGAAATAGGGACAGGGTCCTACGAGCAGTACGTC.

At least ten counts were recorded for this clone. The rearrangement links TRBV6-6 to TRBJ2-7; D might be TRBD2 (6 bases). Trimming shortened V by 0 bases and J by 4 bases, and 10 bases separated the two germline ends. Germline V lookup: CDR1 MNHNY, CDR2 SVGAGI (reference sequence). The CDR3 consists of 14 residues. In DNA form, the CDR3 reads TGTGCCAGCAGTTACTCGGAAGCGGGTTACGAGCAGTACTTC. Protein sequence: CASSYSEAGYEQYF.

V gene TRBV19 combines with J gene TRBJ1-1; D is unresolved. Germline-derived CDR1 and CDR2 are LNHDA and SQIVND (reference sequence). This CDR3 is built from 15 residues. Trimming left V 5 bases short and J 0 bases short, with 13 bases between. The CDR3 region has the DNA TGTGCCAGTAGTTTCACGAACAGATTGAACACTGAAGCTTTCTTT. Encoded protein: CASSFTNRLNTEAFF. The full variable domain, completed using reference TRBV19 and TRBJ1-1, is DGGITQSPKYLFRKEGQNVTLSCEQNLNHDAMYWYRQDPGQGLRLIYYSQIVNDFQKGDIAEGYSVSREKKESFPLTVTSAQKNPTAFYLCASSFTNRLNTEAFFGQGTRLTVV.

The V gene is TRBV3-1 (or the pseudogene TRBV3-2), the J gene TRBJ1-1, with TRBD1 matching 7 bases. The trim removed 2 bases at V and 1 base at J, leaving 13 bases unmatched. Germline V gene data show CDR1 as LGHDT and CDR2 as YNNKEL (reference sequence). CDR3 size: 18 residues. CDR3 nucleotides: TGTGCCAGCAGCCAATTTGTGTGGACAGGTACTAAGAACACTGAAGCTTTCTTT. Translating gives CASSQFVWTGTKNTEAFF.

The rearrangement links TRBV24-1 to TRBJ1-1, with D uncertain. CDR1 is KGHDR and CDR2 is SFDVKD in the germline V gene. Trimming took 3 bases from V and 1 from J, leaving 8 bases between them. CDR3 size: 14 residues. This chain's CDR3 is CATSDPGKNTEAFF. The CDR3 DNA is TGTGCCACCAGTGATCCGGGGAAGAACACTGAAGCTTTCTTT.

This sequence joins TRBV11-2 and TRBJ1-1; D may be TRBD1 (5 bases). The length of the CDR3 is 16 residues. Trimming shortened V by 0 bases and J by 5 bases, and 16 bases separated the two germline ends. Germline V gene sequence: CDR1 SGHAT, CDR2 FQNNGV. CDR3 amino acids: CASSLDQLTATTEAFF. The CDR3 nucleotides read TGTGCCAGCAGCTTAGATCAATTGACAGCTACTACTGAAGCTTTCTTT.

CDR3 coding DNA: TGTGCCAGCTCACCACTAGAGACAGGGGTACAGACCCAGTACTTC. This encodes CASSPLETGVQTQYF. This sequence joins TRBV18 and TRBJ2-5; TRBD1 matches 8 bases. The CDR3 is 15 amino acids. V lost 1 base, J lost 6 bases, and 7 bases stayed unmatched. CDR1 and CDR2 (germline): KGHSH, LQKENI.

There are a few counts of this clone. The chain recombines TRBV5-1 with TRBJ2-1; the match to TRBD2 covers 9 bases. Trimming at V came to 2 bases and at J to 7 bases, leaving 4 bases not matched to a gene. CDR3 length: 14 amino acids. The germline V gene has CDR1 SGHRS and CDR2 YFSETQ. The CDR3 loop is CASSFLAGWNEQFF. CDR3 coding DNA: TGCGCCAGCAGCTTCCTAGCGGGGTGGAATGAGCAGTTCTTC.

The chain recombines TRBV5-5 with TRBJ2-7, with 10 bases that match TRBD1. This CDR3 region has 16 residues. Trimming removed 0 bases from V and 6 bases from J; junction bases left unmatched: 9. CDR1 and CDR2 from the germline V gene are SGHKS and YYEKEE (reference sequence). DNA of the CDR3: TGTGCCAGCAGCTTGGACGGGACAGGGGCGATGGGCGAGCAGTACGTC. This encodes CASSLDGTGAMGEQYV.

This sequence joins TRBV7-2 and TRBJ2-3, with a weak D call TRBD1 (6 bases). CDR3 size: 15 residues. Germline lookup yields CDR1 SGHTA and CDR2 FQGNSA. Trimming took off 1 base at V and 6 bases at J, with 14 bases between the two ends. For the CDR3, the DNA is TGTGCCAGCAGCTTAGGTCTAGGAAGGGGGGATACGCAGTATTTT. Its translation: CASSLGLGRGDTQYF. The full variable domain, its missing parts supplied by reference TRBV7-2 and TRBJ2-3, is GAGVSQSPSNKVTEKGKDVELRCDPISGHTALYWYRQSLGQGLEFLIYFQGNSAPDKSGLPSDRFSAERTGGSVSTLTIQRTQQEDSAVYLCASSLGLGRGDTQYFGPGTRLTVL.

The rearrangement links TRBV19 to TRBJ1-1; 7 positions match TRBD1. The CDR3 spans 12 residues. The V gene's germline CDR1 is LNHDA and CDR2 SQIVND (reference sequence). With V trimmed by 7 bases and J by 10 bases, 9 bases remained unmatched. The CDR3 region has the DNA TGTGCCAGTACCCCACAGGGGAAGATAGCTTTCTTT. Protein product: CASTPQGKIAFF.

The chain links TRBV15 to TRBJ1-3, with 7 positions matching TRBD1. This CDR3 is built from 14 residues. The germline CDR1 and CDR2 sequences are LNHNV and YYDKDF (reference sequence). V gave up 3 bases and J gave up 2 bases; unmatched junction bases: 1. CDR3 bases: TGTGCCACCAGCAGGACAGGGACTGGAAACACCATATATTTT. Its protein product is CATSRTGTGNTIYF.

The chain is built from TRBV5-1 and TRBJ2-7; D gene unclear. The CDR3 length is 13 residues. CDR1 is SGHRS, CDR2 YFSETQ, per germline. V was clipped by 0 bases and J by 0 bases, with 4 bases between them. This CDR3 is CASSLAGSYEQYF. The CDR3 region has the DNA TGCGCCAGCAGCTTGGCCGGCTCCTACGAGCAGTACTTC. Drawing the rest from reference TRBV5-1 and TRBJ2-7, the complete variable domain is KAGVTQTPRYLIKTRGQQVTLSCSPISGHRSVSWYQQTPGQGLQFLFEYFSETQRNKGNFPGRFSGRQFSNSRSEMNVSTLELGDSALYLCASSLAGSYEQYFGPGTRLTVT.

V and J are TRBV9 and TRBJ2-3, with 8 bases that match TRBD2. The CDR3 spans 16 residues. The J segment lost 5 bases and the V segment lost 0 bases, leaving 8 bases of the junction unmatched. Germline values: CDR1 SGDLS, CDR2 YYNGEE. The CDR3 DNA sequence: TGTGCCAGCAGCGTAGACCCGGCGGGGGGCGGAGATACGCAGTATTTT. The encoded protein is CASSVDPAGGGDTQYF.

The chain has TRBV21-1 and TRBJ2-7; no check of the table's D call, TRBD1, against the DNA was made. TRBV21-1 is listed as a pseudogene. The CDR3 totals 14 residues. The CDR3: CASSRDRGRYEQYV. The CDR3 nucleotides are TGTGCCAGCAGCAGGGACAGGGGACGCTACGAGCAGTACGTC.

This clone was recorded once. The V and J genes are TRBV19 and TRBJ1-5; no reliable D call. This CDR3 has 15 amino acids. CDR1 and CDR2 from the germline V gene are LNHDA and SQIVND (reference sequence). Trimming took off 4 bases at V and 0 bases at J, with 10 bases between the two ends. This chain's CDR3 is CASSSQINSNQPQHF. CDR3 DNA: TGTGCCAGTAGTAGTCAGATAAATAGCAATCAGCCCCAGCATTTT.

V usage is TRBV3-1 (or the pseudogene TRBV3-2) and J usage is TRBJ1-2; D perhaps matches TRBD1 (5 bases). Per germline, CDR1 LGHDT and CDR2 YNNKEL (reference sequence). The CDR3 contains 15 residues. Trimming took off 5 bases at V and 6 bases at J, with 19 bases between the two ends. The CDR3 DNA is TGTGCCAGCAGCAACACAGGATCAGGAAGGCATGGCTACACCTTC. Encoded protein: CASSNTGSGRHGYTF.

The V and J genes are TRBV18 and TRBJ1-5; no firm D call. CDR1 is KGHSH, CDR2 LQKENI, per germline. The V and J ends lost 3 bases and 4 bases respectively, with 7 bases between them. The CDR3 contains 13 residues. This chain's CDR3 is CASSPSENQPQHF. The CDR3 coding sequence is TGTGCCAGCTCACCCTCTGAGAATCAGCCCCAGCATTTT.

The V gene is TRBV5-1, the J gene TRBJ2-1, with D perhaps matching TRBD2 (5 bases). Germline CDR1 is SGHRS and CDR2 is YFSETQ. Trimming took 4 bases from V and 10 from J, leaving 15 bases between them. This CDR3 contains 13 residues. The CDR3 spells CASSALLDYEQFF. Here the CDR3 DNA reads TGCGCCAGCAGCGCGCTACTAGATTACGAGCAGTTCTTC.

V usage is TRBV6-1 and J usage is TRBJ2-7; the match to TRBD1 covers 7 bases. Trimming at V came to 2 bases and at J to 4 bases, leaving 8 bases not matched to a gene. Germline CDR1 reads MNHNS; CDR2 reads SASEGT. The CDR3 has 15 amino acids. CDR3 in DNA: TGTGCCAGCAGTGAACCCGGACAGGCCAGATACGAGCAGTACTTC. It codes for CASSEPGQARYEQYF.

V is TRBV7-9 and J is TRBJ2-2; D is undetermined. V was cut by 1 base and J by 6 bases, with 6 bases left in between. Germline-derived CDR1 and CDR2 are SEHNR and FQNEAQ (reference sequence). CDR3 length: 13 amino acids. The CDR3 here is CASSLVGAGELFF. The CDR3 bases are TGTGCCAGCAGCTTAGTTGGAGCCGGGGAGCTGTTTTTT.

V is TRBV6-2 or TRBV6-3 and J is TRBJ1-6, with 8 bases aligning to TRBD1. Per germline, CDR1 MNHEY and CDR2 SVGEGT. The junction had 2 bases not matched to a gene; V was cut back by 1 base and J by 3 bases. The length of the CDR3 is 16 residues. Here the CDR3 reads CASSYYGQGYNSPLHF. DNA for the CDR3: TGTGCCAGCAGTTACTACGGACAGGGCTATAATTCACCCCTCCACTTT.

CDR3 nucleotide sequence: TGTGCCAGCAGCTGGGGGGGTGGAAACACCATATATTTT. Its translation is CASSWGGGNTIYF. The chain links TRBV7-8 to TRBJ1-3; D is perhaps TRBD1 (5 bases). Germline V gene lookup returns CDR1 SGHVS and CDR2 FQNEAQ. V gave up 4 bases and J gave up 3 bases, with 7 bases separating them. The CDR3 is 13 amino acids.